This TCR beta chain stems from a study of T cell responses to AZD1222 COVID-19 vaccine. Broader study findings: When two AZD1222 doses had been given, Spike-specific TCR breadth and depth rose.

Here immunoSEQ multiplex PCR was the method, and the copy in TCRdb shows in-frame clones only, minus some. The repertoire holds more than 150,000 clones, with about 90% as singletons. On this clone itself: The antigen is unknown.

CDR3 length: 15 amino acids. V was cut by 5 bases and J by 5 bases, with 15 bases left in between. The V gene's germline CDR1 is SGHTA and CDR2 FQGNSA. The TCR sequence derives from an adult who received the AZD1222 COVID-19 vaccine. V is TRBV7-2 and J is TRBJ2-2, with unresolved D. The sample here was peripheral blood, taken 28 days after the second AZD1222 dose. CDR3 in amino acids: CASSANSLGTGELFF. The DNA for the CDR3 is TGTGCCAGCAGCGCGAACTCTTTGGGGACCGGGGAGCTGTTTTTT.